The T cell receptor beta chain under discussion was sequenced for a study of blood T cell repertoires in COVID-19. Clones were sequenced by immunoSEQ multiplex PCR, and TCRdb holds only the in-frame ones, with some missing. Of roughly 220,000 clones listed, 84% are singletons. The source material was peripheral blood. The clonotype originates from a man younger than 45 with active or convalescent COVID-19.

The CDR3 DNA reads TGTGCCAGCAGCCACAGGGTTGGGAGAGAGACCCAGTACTTC. Its translation is CASSHRVGRETQYF. The chain recombines TRBV7-9 with TRBJ2-5; tentative D call: TRBD1 (6 bases). Per germline, CDR1 SEHNR and CDR2 FQNEAQ (reference sequence). V was clipped by 5 bases and J by 4 bases, with 14 bases between them. This CDR3 contains 14 residues.